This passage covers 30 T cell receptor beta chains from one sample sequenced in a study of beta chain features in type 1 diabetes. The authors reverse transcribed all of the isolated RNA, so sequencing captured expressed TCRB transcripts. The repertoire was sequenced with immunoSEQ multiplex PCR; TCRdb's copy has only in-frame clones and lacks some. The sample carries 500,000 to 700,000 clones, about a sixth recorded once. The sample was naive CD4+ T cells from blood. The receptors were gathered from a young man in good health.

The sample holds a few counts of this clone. The CDR3 loop reads CASSLALGQLYGYTF. The CDR3 DNA is TGCGCCAGCAGCTTGGCCCTTGGACAGCTCTATGGCTACACCTTC. The chain is built from TRBV5-1 and TRBJ1-2; possibly TRBD1 for D (6 bases). In germline, CDR1 is SGHRS, CDR2 YFSETQ. V lost 0 bases and J lost 4, with 13 bases in between. The CDR3 length is 15 residues.

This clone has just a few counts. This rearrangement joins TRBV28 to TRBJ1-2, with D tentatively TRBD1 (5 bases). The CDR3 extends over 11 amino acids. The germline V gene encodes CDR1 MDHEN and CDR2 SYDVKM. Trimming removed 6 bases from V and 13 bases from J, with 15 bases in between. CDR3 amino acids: CASSLFGALTF. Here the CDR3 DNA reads TGTGCCAGCAGCCTCTTTGGGGCCCTCACCTTC.

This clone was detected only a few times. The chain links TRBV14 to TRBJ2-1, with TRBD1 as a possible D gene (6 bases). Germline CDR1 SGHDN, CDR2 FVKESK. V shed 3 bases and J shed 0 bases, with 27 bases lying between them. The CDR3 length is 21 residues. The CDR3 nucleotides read TGTGCCAGCAGCCAGAGAGTCCGTGGGGGCCTTACCTTGAGCTCCTACAATGAGCAGTTCTTC. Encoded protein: CASSQRVRGGLTLSSYNEQFF.

CDR3 in amino acids: CASSPRGGRGTDTQYF. The DNA for the CDR3 is TGTGCCAGCAGCCCCCGAGGAGGGAGGGGCACAGATACGCAGTATTTT. The rearrangement uses TRBV9 and TRBJ2-3; 7 nucleotides agree with TRBD2. CDR1 and CDR2 from the germline V gene are SGDLS and YYNGEE. The trim removed 4 bases at V and 1 base at J, leaving 9 bases unmatched. The CDR3 totals 16 residues.

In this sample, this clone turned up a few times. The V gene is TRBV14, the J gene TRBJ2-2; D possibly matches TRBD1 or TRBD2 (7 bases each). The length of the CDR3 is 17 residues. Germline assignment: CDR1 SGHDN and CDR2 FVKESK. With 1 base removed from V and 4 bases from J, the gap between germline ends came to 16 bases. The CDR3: CASSQVGGTVFTGELFF. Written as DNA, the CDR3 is TGTGCCAGCAGCCAAGTCGGGGGGACAGTATTCACCGGGGAGCTGTTTTTT. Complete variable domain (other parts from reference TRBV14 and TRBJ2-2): EAGVTQFPSHSVIEKGQTVTLRCDPISGHDNLYWYRRVMGKEIKFLLHFVKESKQDESGMPNNRFLAERTGGTYSTLKVQPAELEDSGVYFCASSQVGGTVFTGELFFGEGSRLTVL.

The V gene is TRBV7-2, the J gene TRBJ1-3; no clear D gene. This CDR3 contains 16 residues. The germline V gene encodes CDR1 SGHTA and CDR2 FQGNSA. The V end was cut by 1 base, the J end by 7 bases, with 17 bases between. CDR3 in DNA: TGTGCCAGCAGCTTAGGGGGAGGAGGTGAACGCAACACCATATATTTT. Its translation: CASSLGGGGERNTIYF. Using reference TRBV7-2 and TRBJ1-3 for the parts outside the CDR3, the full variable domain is GAGVSQSPSNKVTEKGKDVELRCDPISGHTALYWYRQSLGQGLEFLIYFQGNSAPDKSGLPSDRFSAERTGGSVSTLTIQRTQQEDSAVYLCASSLGGGGERNTIYFGEGSWLTVV.

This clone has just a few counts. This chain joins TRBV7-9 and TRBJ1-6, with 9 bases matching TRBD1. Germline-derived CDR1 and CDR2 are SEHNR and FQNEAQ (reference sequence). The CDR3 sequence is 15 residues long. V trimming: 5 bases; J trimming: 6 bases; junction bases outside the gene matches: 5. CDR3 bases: TGTGCCAGCAGCAAGGGACAGGGATTTAATTCACCCCTCCACTTT. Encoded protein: CASSKGQGFNSPLHF.

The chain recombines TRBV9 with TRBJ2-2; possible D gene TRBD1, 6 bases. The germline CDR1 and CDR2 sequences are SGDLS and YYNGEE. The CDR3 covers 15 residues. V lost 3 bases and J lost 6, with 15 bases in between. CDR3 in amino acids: CASSGAGTPPGELFF. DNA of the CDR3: TGTGCCAGCAGCGGCGCCGGGACACCTCCCGGGGAGCTGTTTTTT.

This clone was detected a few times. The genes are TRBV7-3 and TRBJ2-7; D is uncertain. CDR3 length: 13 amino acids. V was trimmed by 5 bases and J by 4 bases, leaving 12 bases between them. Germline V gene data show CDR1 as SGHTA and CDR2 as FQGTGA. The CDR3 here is CASSPAFGYEQYF. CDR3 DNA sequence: TGTGCCAGCAGCCCAGCATTTGGTTACGAGCAGTACTTC.

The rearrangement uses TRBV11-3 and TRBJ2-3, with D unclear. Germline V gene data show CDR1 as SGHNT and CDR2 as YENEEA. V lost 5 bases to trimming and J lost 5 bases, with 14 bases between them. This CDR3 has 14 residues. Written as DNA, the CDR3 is TGTGCCAGCAGCACCCCAAATCGTCGAGATACGCAGTATTTT. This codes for CASSTPNRRDTQYF.

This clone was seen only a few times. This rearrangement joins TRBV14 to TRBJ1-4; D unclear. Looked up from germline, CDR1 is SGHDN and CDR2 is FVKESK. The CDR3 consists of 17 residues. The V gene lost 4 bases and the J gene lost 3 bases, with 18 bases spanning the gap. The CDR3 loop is CASSLRTPGSANEKLFF. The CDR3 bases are TGTGCCAGCAGCCTCCGGACTCCGGGTAGCGCTAATGAAAAACTGTTTTTT. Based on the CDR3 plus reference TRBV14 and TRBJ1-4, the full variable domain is EAGVTQFPSHSVIEKGQTVTLRCDPISGHDNLYWYRRVMGKEIKFLLHFVKESKQDESGMPNNRFLAERTGGTYSTLKVQPAELEDSGVYFCASSLRTPGSANEKLFFGSGTQLSVL.

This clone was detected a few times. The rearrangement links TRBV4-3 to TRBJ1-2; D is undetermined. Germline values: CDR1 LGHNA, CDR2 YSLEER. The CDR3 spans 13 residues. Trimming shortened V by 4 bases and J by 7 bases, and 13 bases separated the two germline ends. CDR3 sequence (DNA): TGCGCCAGCAGCCGAGACCCGTGGGGTGGCTACACCTTC. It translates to CASSRDPWGGYTF.

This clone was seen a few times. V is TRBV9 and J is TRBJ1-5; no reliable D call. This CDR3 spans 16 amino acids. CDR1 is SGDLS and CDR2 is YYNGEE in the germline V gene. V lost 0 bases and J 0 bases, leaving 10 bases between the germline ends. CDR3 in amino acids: CASSVGLKDSNQPQHF. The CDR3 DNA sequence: TGTGCCAGCAGCGTAGGATTGAAAGATAGCAATCAGCCCCAGCATTTT.

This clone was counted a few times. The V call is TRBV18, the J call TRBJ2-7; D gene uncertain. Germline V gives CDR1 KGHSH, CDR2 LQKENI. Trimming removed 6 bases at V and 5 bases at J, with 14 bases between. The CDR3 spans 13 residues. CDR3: CASSHKEVNEQYF. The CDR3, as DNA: TGTGCCAGCTCCCACAAAGAGGTCAACGAGCAGTACTTC.

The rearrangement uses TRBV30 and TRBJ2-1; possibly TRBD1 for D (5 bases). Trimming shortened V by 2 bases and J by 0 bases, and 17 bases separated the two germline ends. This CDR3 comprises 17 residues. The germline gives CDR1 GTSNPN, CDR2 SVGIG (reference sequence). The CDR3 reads CAWSPKTARSSYNEQFF. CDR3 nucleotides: TGTGCCTGGAGTCCCAAGACAGCGCGGAGCTCCTACAATGAGCAGTTCTTC.

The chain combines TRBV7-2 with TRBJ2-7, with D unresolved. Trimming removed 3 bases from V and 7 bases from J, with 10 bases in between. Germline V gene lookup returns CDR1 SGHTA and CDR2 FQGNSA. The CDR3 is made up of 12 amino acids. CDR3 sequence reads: CASSLTGIEQYF. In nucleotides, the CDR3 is TGTGCCAGCAGCTTGACCGGCATTGAGCAGTACTTC. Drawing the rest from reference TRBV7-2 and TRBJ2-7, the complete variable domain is GAGVSQSPSNKVTEKGKDVELRCDPISGHTALYWYRQSLGQGLEFLIYFQGNSAPDKSGLPSDRFSAERTGGSVSTLTIQRTQQEDSAVYLCASSLTGIEQYFGPGTRLTVT.

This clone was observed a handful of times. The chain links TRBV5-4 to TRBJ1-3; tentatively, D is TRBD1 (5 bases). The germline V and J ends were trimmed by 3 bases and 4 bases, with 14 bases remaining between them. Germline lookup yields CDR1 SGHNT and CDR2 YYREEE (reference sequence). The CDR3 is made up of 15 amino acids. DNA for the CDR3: TGTGCCAGCAGCTCCGGCCGGGACGGAGGAAACACCATATATTTT. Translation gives CASSSGRDGGNTIYF.

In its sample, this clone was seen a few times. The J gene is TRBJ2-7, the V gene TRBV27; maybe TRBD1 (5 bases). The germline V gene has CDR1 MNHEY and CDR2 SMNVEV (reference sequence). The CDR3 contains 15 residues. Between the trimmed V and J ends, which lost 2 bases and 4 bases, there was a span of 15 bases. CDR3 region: CASSLSRQLPYEQYF. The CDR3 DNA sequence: TGTGCCAGCAGTTTAAGCCGACAGCTTCCTTACGAGCAGTACTTC.

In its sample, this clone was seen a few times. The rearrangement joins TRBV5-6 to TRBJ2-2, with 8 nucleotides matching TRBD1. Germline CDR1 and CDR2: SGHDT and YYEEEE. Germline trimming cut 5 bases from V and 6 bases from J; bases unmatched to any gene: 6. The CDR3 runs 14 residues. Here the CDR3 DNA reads TGTGCCAGCAGACTCCGGGACAGGTCCGGGGAGCTGTTTTTT. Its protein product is CASRLRDRSGELFF.

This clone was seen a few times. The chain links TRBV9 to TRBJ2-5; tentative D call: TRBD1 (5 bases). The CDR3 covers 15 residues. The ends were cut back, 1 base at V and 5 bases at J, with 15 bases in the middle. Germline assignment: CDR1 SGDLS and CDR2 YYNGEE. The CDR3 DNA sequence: TGTGCCAGCAGCGTAAGCCCAGGGCGGCGGGAGACCCAGTACTTC. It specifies CASSVSPGRRETQYF.

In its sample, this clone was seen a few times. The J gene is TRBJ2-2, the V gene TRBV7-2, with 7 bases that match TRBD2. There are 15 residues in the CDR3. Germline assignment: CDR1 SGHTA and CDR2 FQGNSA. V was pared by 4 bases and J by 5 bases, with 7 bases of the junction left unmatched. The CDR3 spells CASSSSGITTGELFF. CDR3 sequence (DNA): TGTGCCAGCAGCTCGAGCGGGATTACAACCGGGGAGCTGTTTTTT.

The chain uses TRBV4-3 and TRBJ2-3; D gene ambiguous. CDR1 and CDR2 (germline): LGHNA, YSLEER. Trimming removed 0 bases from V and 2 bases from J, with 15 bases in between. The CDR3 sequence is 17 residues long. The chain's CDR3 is CASSQDNLFAPTDTQYF. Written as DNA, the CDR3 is TGCGCCAGCAGCCAAGATAACTTATTCGCGCCCACAGATACGCAGTATTTT.

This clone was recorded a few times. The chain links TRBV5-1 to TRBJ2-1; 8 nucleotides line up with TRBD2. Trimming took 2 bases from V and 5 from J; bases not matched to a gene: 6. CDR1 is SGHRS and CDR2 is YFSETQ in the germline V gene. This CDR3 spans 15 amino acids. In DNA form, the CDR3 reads TGCGCCAGCAGCTTAATTAGCGGGGCCGACAATGAGCAGTTCTTC. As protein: CASSLISGADNEQFF.

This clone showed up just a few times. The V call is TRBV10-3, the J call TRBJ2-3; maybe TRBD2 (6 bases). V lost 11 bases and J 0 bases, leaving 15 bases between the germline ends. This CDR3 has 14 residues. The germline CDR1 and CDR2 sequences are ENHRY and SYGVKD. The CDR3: CAVIRDSSTDTQYF. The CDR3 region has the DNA TGTGCCGTTATCCGGGACTCAAGCACAGATACGCAGTATTTT.

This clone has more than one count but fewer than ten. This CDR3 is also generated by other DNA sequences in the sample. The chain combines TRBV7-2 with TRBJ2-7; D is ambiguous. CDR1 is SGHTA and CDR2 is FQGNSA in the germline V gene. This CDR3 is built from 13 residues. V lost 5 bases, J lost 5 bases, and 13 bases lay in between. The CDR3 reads CASSPRPLDEQYF. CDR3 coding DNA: TGTGCCAGCAGCCCTAGGCCCTTGGACGAGCAGTACTTC.

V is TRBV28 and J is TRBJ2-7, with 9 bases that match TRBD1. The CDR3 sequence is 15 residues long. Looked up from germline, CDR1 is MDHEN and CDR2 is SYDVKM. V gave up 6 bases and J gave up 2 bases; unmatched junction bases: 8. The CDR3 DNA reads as TGTGCCAGCAGCTCGGGTGGGACAGGGACCTACGAGCAGTACTTC. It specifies CASSSGGTGTYEQYF.

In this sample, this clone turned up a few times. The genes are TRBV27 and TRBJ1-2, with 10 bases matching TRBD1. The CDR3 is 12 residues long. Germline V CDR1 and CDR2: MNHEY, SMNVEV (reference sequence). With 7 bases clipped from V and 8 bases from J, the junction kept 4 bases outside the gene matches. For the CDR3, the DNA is TGTGCCAGCACGACAGGGGGCCGGGGCTACACCTTC. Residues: CASTTGGRGYTF.

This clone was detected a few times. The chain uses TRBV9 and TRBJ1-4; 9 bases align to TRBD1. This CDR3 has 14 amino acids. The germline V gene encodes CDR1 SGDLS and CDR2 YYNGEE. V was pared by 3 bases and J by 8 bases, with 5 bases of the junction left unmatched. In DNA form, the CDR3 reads TGTGCCAGCAGCGAGACAGGGGGAGACGAAAAACTGTTTTTT. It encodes CASSETGGDEKLFF.

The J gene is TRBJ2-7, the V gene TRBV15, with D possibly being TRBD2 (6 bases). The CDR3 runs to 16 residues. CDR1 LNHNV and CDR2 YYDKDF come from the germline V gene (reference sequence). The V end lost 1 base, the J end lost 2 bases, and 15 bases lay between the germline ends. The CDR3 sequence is CATSRVSGDQAYEQYF. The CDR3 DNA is TGTGCCACCAGCAGAGTGTCGGGGGACCAAGCCTACGAGCAGTACTTC.

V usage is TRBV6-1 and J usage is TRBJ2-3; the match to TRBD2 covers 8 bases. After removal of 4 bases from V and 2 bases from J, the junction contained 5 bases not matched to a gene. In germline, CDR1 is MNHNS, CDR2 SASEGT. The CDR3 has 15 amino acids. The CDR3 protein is CASSVIAGLTDTQYF. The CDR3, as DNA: TGTGCCAGCAGTGTTATAGCGGGACTCACAGATACGCAGTATTTT.